This T cell receptor beta chain was profiled in a study of blood T cell repertoires in COVID-19. TCRdb's copy holds only in-frame clones and misses some; the assay was immunoSEQ multiplex PCR. This sample carries 100,000 to 150,000 clones, approximately 85% of them seen once, and the ten largest clones take roughly a sixth. This CDR3 spans 16 amino acids. Per germline, CDR1 MNHEY and CDR2 SMNVEV (reference sequence). Trimming at V came to 1 base and at J to 7 bases, leaving 10 bases not matched to a gene. The sequenced sample consisted of peripheral blood. The source of this sequence is a man younger than 45 with COVID-19, enrolled during active disease. The V call is TRBV27, the J call TRBJ2-1; 7 positions match TRBD1. The CDR3 here is CASSLFPPPRGNEQFF. For the CDR3, the DNA is TGTGCCAGCAGTTTATTCCCACCCCCCAGGGGGAATGAGCAGTTCTTC.